Below, 2 T cell receptor beta chains from the same sample are listed, as sequenced in a study of cytomegalovirus exposure and HLA in healthy donors. The PCR made use of 60 Vbeta and 13 Jbeta primers. The method was immunoSEQ multiplex PCR; TCRdb's version includes in-frame clones alone and lacks a portion of them. In the table there are roughly 90,000 clones, 82% of which are singletons. Sequenced input: PBMCs. These receptors all come from a young man in good health and CMV-seropositive.

The chain is built from TRBV11-2 and TRBJ2-7, with a tentative D call TRBD2 (5 bases). The CDR3 totals 14 residues. With 5 bases removed from V and 2 bases from J, the gap between germline ends came to 13 bases. From germline, CDR1 is SGHAT and CDR2 FQNNGV. CDR3 nucleotides: TGTGCCAGCAGCCTCTCGGGAAAGCCCTACGAGCAGTACTTC. This sequence encodes CASSLSGKPYEQYF.

This chain connects TRBV2 to TRBJ2-5, with unresolved D. Germline CDR1 and CDR2: SNHLY and FYNNEI. There are 14 residues in the CDR3. The germline V and J ends were trimmed by 0 bases and 4 bases, with 9 bases remaining between them. This chain's CDR3 is CASSEALVGETQYF. CDR3 nucleotides: TGTGCCAGCAGTGAAGCGCTAGTCGGAGAGACCCAGTACTTC.